This T cell receptor beta chain emerged from a study of type 1 and type 2 diabetes patients. Germline-derived CDR1 and CDR2 are LGHNT and FRNRAP. This CDR3 has 14 amino acids. Amplification started from genomic DNA. A primer set of 30 forward and 13 reverse primers amplified the CDR3. Using its own MiXCR run on the multiplex PCR reads, TCRdb lists one record per CDR3 protein. The sample includes 250,000 to 300,000 distinct CDR3 sequences, roughly 50% of them seen just once. The sequenced sample consisted of peripheral blood mononuclear cells (PBMCs). The rearrangement links TRBV12-5 to TRBJ2-7; 8 positions agree with TRBD2. The receptor's source is a man between 18 and 29 years old with type 2 diabetes. The CDR3 nucleotides are TGTGCCAGTTACGACGGGGGGGCCGGTTACGAGCAGTACTTC. This sequence encodes CASYDGGAGYEQYF.